By proportion, the clone carrying this TCR beta chain is medium-sized. Antigen: not known. The CDR3 runs to 13 residues. Unmatched junction bases numbered 3, after V lost 6 bases and J lost 3 bases. Germline V gives CDR1 MDHEN, CDR2 SYDVKM. TCR alpha and beta CDR3 regions were amplified from RNA using iRepertoire nested multiplex PCR. MiXCR, applied by TCRdb to the multiplex PCR reads, yields one record per CDR3 protein. The table shows 6,000 or so distinct CDR3 sequences, with under 30% occurring only once. The sample is drawn from a study of glioma-infiltrating T cells. Study results and limitations: Non-neoplastic patients had below-expected tissue-blood divergence, while all gliomas exceeded expectation.

The chain is built from TRBV28 and TRBJ2-3; 7 positions agree with TRBD2. The sample taken for sequencing was glioma tissue, nonneoplastic brain tissue, or PBMCs (not recorded which). The TCR sequence derives from a human donor with low-grade glioma or glioblastoma, undergoing nonglioma brain surgery, or in good health (not recorded which). The CDR3 coding sequence is TGTGCCAGCAGGGCTAGCGGTACAGATACGCAGTATTTT. Protein product: CASRASGTDTQYF.